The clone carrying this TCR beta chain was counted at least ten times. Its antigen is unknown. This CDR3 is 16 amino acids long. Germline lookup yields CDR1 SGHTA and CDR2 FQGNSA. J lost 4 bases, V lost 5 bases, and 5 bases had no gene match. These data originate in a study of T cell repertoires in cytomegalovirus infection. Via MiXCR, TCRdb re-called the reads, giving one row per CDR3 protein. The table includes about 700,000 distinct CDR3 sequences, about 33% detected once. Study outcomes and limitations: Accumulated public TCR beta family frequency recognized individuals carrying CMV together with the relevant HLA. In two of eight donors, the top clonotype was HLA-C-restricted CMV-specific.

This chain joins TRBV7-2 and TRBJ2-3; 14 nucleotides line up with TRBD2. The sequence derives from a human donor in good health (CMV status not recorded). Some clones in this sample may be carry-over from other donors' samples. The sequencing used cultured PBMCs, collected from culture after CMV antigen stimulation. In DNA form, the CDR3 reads TGTGCCAGCAGCAAAGGGACTAGCGGGAGCGCAGATACGCAGTATTTT. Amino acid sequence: CASSKGTSGSADTQYF. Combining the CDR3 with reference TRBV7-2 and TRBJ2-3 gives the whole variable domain GAGVSQSPSNKVTEKGKDVELRCDPISGHTALYWYRQSLGQGLEFLIYFQGNSAPDKSGLPSDRFSAERTGGSVSTLTIQRTQQEDSAVYLCASSKGTSGSADTQYFGPGTRLTVL.